This record looks at one T cell receptor beta chain sequence and its context. Trimming stripped 0 bases from V and 1 base from J, with 16 bases between. The length of the CDR3 is 18 residues. CDR1 is LGHDT and CDR2 is YNNKEL in the germline V gene (reference sequence). This sample was included in a study of Ad26.COV2.S vaccination and SARS-CoV-2 variants. Profiling relied on immunoSEQ multiplex PCR, and the TCRdb table lists in-frame clones only, not all of them. The table shows about 680,000 clones, with around 92% occurring only once. As for treatment: some 20 received Ad26.COV2.S at low or high dose, single or two shots; several received placebo; per-sample allocation not given. Day 63 after the first vaccine or placebo injection was the time point for sampling. Wuhan-strain spike was delivered by a replication-incompetent Ad26 vector.

This clonotype was obtained from a person aged 18 to 65 who received the Ad26.COV2.S COVID-19 vaccine or a placebo. V is TRBV3-1 (or the pseudogene TRBV3-2) and J is TRBJ2-1; D call uncertain. The material was peripheral blood, obtained in a trial of Ad26.COV2.S vaccine versus placebo. The CDR3 reads CASSQDPPTVASYNEQFF. The CDR3 region has the DNA TGTGCCAGCAGCCAAGATCCGCCGACTGTTGCTTCCTACAATGAGCAGTTCTTC.